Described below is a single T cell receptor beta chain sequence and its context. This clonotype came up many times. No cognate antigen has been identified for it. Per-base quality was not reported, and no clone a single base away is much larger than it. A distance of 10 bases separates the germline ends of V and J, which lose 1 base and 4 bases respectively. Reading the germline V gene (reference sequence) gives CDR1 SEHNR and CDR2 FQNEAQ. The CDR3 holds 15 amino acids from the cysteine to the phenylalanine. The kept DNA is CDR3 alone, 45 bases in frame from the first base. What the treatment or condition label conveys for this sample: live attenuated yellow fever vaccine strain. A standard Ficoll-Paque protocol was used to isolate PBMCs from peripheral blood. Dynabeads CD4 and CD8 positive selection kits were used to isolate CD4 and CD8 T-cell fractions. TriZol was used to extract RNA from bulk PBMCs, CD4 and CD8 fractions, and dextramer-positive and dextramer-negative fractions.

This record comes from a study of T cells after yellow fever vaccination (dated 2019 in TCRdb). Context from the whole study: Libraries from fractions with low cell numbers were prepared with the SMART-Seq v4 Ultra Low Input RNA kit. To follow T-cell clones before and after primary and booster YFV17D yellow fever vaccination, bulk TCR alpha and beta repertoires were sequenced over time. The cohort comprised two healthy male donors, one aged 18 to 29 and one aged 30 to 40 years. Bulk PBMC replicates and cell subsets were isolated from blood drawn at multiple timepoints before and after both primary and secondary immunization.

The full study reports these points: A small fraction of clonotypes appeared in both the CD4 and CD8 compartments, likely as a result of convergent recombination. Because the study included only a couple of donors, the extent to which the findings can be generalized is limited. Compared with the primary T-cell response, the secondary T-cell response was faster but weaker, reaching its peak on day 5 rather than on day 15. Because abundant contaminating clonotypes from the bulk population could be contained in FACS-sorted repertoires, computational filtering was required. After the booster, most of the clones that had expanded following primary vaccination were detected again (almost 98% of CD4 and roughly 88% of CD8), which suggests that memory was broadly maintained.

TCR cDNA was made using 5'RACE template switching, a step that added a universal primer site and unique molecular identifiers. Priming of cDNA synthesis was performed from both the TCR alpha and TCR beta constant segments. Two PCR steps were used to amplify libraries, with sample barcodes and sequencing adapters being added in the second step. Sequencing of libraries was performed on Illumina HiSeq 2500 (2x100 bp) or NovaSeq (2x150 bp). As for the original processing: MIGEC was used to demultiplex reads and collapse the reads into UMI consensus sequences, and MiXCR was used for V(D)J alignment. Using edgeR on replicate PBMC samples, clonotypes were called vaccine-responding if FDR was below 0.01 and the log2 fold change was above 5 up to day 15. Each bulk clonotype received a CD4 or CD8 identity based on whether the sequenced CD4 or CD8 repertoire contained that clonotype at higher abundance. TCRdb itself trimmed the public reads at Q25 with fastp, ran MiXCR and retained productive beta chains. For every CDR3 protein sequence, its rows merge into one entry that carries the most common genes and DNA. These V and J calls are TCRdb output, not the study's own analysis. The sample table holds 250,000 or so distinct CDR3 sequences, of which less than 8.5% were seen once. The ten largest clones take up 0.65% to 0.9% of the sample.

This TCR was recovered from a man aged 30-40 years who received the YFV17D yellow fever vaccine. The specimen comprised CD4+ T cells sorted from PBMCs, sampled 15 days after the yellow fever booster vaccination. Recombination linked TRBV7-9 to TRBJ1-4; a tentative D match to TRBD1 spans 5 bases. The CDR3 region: CASSLGGHINEKLFF. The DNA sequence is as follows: TGTGCCAGCAGCTTAGGCGGACATATTAATGAAAAACTGTTTTTT. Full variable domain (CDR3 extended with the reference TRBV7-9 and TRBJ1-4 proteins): DTGVSQNPRHKITKRGQNVTFRCDPISEHNRLYWYRQTLGQGPEFLTYFQNEAQLEKSRLLSDRFSAERPKGSFSTLEIQRTEQGDSAMYLCASSLGGHINEKLFFGSGTQLSVL.